This passage covers 4 T cell receptor beta chains from one sample sequenced in a study of neurological immune-mediated disorders. One entry per CDR3 protein, called by TCRdb with MiXCR from the 5' RACE reads. This sample has about 16,000 distinct CDR3 sequences, with less than 25% found just once. Sequencing was carried out using PBMCs. The receptors were gathered from a man aged 50 to 59 in good health.

This clonotype was observed many times. The chain is built from TRBV18 and TRBJ2-1; no clear D gene. The CDR3 has 13 amino acids. Germline CDR1 KGHSH, CDR2 LQKENI. V gave up 3 bases and J gave up 4 bases, with 7 bases separating them. CDR3 nucleotides: TGTGCCAGCTCACCGGCCGCATACAATGAGCAGTTCTTC. It specifies CASSPAAYNEQFF.

This clonotype occurred many times. The rearrangement links TRBV5-1 to TRBJ2-3; TRBD1 aligns across 9 bases. Looked up from germline, CDR1 is SGHRS and CDR2 is YFSETQ. The junction had 6 bases not matched to a gene; V was cut back by 4 bases and J by 3 bases. This CDR3 region has 15 residues. CDR3 bases: TGCGCCAGCAGCACCGGGACAGGGAGGACAGATACGCAGTATTTT. This sequence encodes CASSTGTGRTDTQYF. Complete variable domain (other parts from reference TRBV5-1 and TRBJ2-3): KAGVTQTPRYLIKTRGQQVTLSCSPISGHRSVSWYQQTPGQGLQFLFEYFSETQRNKGNFPGRFSGRQFSNSRSEMNVSTLELGDSALYLCASSTGTGRTDTQYFGPGTRLTVL.

This clonotype was seen many times. The chain combines TRBV7-9 with TRBJ2-3; 7 bases agree with TRBD2. The CDR3 has 16 residues. Per germline, CDR1 SEHNR and CDR2 FQNEAQ (reference sequence). V was pared by 1 base and J by 2 bases, with 6 bases of the junction left unmatched. The CDR3 bases are TGTGCCAGCAGCTTAGGGTCTAGCGGACCCACAGATACGCAGTATTTT. This gives the protein CASSLGSSGPTDTQYF.

This clonotype was observed at least ten times. V gene TRBV20-1 combines with J gene TRBJ2-3, with TRBD2 matching 11 bases. V lost 2 bases, J lost 6 bases, and 4 bases stayed unmatched. This CDR3 region has 14 residues. Germline values: CDR1 DFQATT, CDR2 SNEGSKA (reference sequence). CDR3 sequence reads: CSARKTSGIDTQYF. CDR3 nucleotide sequence: TGCAGTGCTAGAAAGACTAGCGGGATTGATACGCAGTATTTT.